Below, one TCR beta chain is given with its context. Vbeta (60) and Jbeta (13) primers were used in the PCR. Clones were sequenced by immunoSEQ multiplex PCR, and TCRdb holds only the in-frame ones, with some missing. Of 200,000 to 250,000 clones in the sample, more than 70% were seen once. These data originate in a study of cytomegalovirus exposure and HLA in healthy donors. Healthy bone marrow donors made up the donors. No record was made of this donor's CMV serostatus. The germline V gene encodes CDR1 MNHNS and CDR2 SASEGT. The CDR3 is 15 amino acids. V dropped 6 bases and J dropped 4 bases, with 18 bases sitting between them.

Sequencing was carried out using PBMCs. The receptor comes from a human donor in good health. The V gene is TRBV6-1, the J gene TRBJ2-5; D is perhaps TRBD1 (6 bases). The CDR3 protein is CASRGPRGSRETQYF. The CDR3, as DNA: TGTGCCAGCAGAGGCCCCAGGGGTTCAAGAGAGACCCAGTACTTC.